The T cell receptor beta chain under discussion was sequenced for a study of CD8+ T cells in alopecia areata. As regards this clone: Antigen: not known.

Extracted RNA was reverse transcribed, and the resulting cDNA served as sequencing template. The table came from immunoSEQ multiplex PCR; TCRdb's copy has only in-frame clones and leaves some out. The sample contains under 200,000 clones, around three fifths of which appear only once. Treatment reported: oral pan-JAK inhibitor, 5-10 mg twice daily. Study-wide findings and caveats: Clonality was higher in lesional than normal scalp, especially in alopecia totalis/universalis. Having just one nonresponder leaves the connection between baseline CD8+ expansion and response unresolved. Among the top 100, expanded CD8+ clones were significantly decreased by tofacitinib, as was scalp clonality. Although TCR sharing was seen in mice, sharing across patients was less clear, possibly for HLA-related reasons.

The V gene's germline CDR1 is ENHRY and CDR2 SYGVKD. The CDR3 has 18 residues. Trimming removed 6 bases at V and 1 base at J, with 22 bases between. Sequenced here: CD4+ T cells sorted from blood, sampled at week 24, from a patient treated with tofacitinib. The clonotype originates from a human donor with alopecia areata. The rearrangement links TRBV10-3 to TRBJ2-1; D perhaps matches TRBD1 (5 bases). CDR3 amino acids: CAIRPDRDLMMSYNEQFF. CDR3 nucleotide sequence: TGTGCCATCAGGCCAGACAGAGATCTCATGATGTCCTACAATGAGCAGTTCTTC.